This T cell receptor beta chain appears in the sequencing data of a study of OX40 agonist ivuxolimab in advanced cancers. Study as a whole: Patients achieving partial responses numbered three: one hepatocellular carcinoma case and two cutaneous melanoma cases.

Regarding this clone: Its antigen is currently unknown.

Study-wide findings and caveats: Dose levels from 0.1 to 3.0 mg/kg saw CD4+ and CD8+ blood T cells expand clonally by week 6.

Looked up from germline, CDR1 is MDHEN and CDR2 is SYDVKM. Trimming at V came to 7 bases and at J to 10 bases, leaving 8 bases not matched to a gene. The CDR3 is 14 residues long. Clones were read by immunoSEQ multiplex PCR, and TCRdb kept only the in-frame ones, dropping some. This table has about 110,000 clones, 90% appearing once. The clonotype originates from an adult with an advanced solid tumor such as melanoma, head and neck, liver or kidney cancer. The chain couples TRBV28 to TRBJ1-6, with TRBD1 matching over 9 bases. The source was CD4+ or CD8+ T cells sorted from blood, collected in a trial of the OX40 agonist ivuxolimab. This CDR3 reads CASTRDRVLSPLHF. As DNA, the CDR3 is TGTGCCAGCACCCGGGACAGGGTTTTGTCACCCCTCCACTTT.